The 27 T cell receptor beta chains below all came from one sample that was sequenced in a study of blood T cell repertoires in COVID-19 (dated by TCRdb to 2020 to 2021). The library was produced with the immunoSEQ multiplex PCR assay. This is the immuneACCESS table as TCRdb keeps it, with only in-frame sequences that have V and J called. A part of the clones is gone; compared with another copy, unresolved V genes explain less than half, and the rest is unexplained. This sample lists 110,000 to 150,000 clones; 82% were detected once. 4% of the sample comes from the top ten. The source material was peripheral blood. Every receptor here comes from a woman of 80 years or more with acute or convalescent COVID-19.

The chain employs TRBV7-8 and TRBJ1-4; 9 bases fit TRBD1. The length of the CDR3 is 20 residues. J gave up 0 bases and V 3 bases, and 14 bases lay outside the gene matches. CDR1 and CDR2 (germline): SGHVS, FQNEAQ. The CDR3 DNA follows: TGTGCCAGCAGCTTTCACCCCGGGACAGGGTACGGGTCAACTAATGAAAAACTGTTTTTT. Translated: CASSFHPGTGYGSTNEKLFF.

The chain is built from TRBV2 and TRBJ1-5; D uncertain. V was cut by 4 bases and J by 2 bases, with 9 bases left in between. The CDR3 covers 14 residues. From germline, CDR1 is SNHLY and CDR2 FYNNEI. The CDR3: CASSGDGGNQPQHF. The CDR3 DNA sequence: TGTGCCAGCAGTGGTGATGGAGGCAATCAGCCCCAGCATTTT.

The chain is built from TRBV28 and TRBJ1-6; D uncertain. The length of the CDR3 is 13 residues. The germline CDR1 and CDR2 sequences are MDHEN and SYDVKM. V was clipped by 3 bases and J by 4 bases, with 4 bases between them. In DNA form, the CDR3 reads TGTGCCAGCAGTTTCCCGTATAATTCACCCCTCCACTTT. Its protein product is CASSFPYNSPLHF.

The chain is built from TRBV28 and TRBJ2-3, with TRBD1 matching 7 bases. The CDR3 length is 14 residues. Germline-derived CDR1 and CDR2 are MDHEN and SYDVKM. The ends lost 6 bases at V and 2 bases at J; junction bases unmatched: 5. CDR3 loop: CASSPDRTTDTQYF. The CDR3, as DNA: TGTGCCAGCAGCCCGGACAGGACCACAGATACGCAGTATTTT.

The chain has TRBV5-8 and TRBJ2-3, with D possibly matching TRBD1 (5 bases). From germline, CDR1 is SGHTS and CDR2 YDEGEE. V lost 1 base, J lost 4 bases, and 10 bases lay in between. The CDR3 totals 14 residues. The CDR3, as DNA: TGTGCCAGCAGCTTGCGCAGGGTGCCAGATACGCAGTATTTT. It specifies CASSLRRVPDTQYF.

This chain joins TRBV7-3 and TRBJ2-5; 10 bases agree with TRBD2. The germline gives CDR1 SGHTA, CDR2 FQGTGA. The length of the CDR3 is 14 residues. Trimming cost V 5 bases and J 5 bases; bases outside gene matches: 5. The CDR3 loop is CASSPQTSGETQYF. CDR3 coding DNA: TGTGCCAGCAGCCCGCAGACTAGCGGGGAGACCCAGTACTTC.

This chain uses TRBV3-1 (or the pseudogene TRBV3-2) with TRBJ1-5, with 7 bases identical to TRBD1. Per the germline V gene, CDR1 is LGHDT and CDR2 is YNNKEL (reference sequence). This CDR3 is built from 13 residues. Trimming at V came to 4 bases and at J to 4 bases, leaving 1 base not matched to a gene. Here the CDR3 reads CASSPQGNQPQHF. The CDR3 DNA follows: TGTGCCAGCAGCCCACAGGGGAATCAGCCCCAGCATTTT.

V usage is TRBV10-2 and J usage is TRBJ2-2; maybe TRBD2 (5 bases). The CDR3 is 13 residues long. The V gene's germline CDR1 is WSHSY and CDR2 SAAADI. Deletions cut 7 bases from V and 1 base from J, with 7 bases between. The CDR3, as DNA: TGCGCCAGCAATCGGGGGAACACCGGGGAGCTGTTTTTT. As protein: CASNRGNTGELFF.

The CDR3 here is CSGGTSGTNEQFF. DNA for the CDR3: TGCAGCGGGGGGACTAGCGGGACCAATGAGCAGTTCTTC. J is TRBJ2-1 and V is TRBV29-1; 13 bases match TRBD2. V dropped 7 bases and J dropped 6; count of bases not matched to a gene: 3. This CDR3 has 13 residues. Germline CDR1 and CDR2: SQVTM and ANQGSEA.

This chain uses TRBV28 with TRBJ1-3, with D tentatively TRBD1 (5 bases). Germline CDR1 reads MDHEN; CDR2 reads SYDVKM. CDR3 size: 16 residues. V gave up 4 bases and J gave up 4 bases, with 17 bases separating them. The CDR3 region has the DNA TGTGCCAGCAGTTCGGGACTGAGTTATCCAGGAAACACCATATATTTT. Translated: CASSSGLSYPGNTIYF.

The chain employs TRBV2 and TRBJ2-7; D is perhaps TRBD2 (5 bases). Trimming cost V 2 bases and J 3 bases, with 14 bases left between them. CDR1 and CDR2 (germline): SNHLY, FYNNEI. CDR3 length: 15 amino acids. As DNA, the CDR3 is TGTGCCAGCAGTGAATTTCGAGGGTTGGGCTACGAGCAGTACTTC. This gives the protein CASSEFRGLGYEQYF.

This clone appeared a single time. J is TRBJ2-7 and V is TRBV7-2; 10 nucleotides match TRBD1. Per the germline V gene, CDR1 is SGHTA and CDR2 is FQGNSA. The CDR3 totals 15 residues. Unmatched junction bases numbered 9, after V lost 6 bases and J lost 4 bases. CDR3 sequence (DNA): TGTGCCAGCAGTTACCCGGGGACAGGGGTTTACGAGCAGTACTTC. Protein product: CASSYPGTGVYEQYF.

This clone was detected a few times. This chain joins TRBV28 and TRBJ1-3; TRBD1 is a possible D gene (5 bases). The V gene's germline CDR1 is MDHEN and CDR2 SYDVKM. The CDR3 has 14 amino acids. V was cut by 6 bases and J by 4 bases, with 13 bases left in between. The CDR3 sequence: CASREGTAGNTIYF. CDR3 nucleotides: TGTGCCAGCAGGGAGGGGACCGCCGGAAACACCATATATTTT.

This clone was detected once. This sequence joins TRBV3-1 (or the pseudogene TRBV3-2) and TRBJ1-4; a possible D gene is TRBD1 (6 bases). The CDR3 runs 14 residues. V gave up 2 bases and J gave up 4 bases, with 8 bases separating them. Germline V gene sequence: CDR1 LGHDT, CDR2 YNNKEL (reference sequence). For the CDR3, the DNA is TGTGCCAGCAGCCAACAGGGGAATAATGAAAAACTGTTTTTT. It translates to CASSQQGNNEKLFF.

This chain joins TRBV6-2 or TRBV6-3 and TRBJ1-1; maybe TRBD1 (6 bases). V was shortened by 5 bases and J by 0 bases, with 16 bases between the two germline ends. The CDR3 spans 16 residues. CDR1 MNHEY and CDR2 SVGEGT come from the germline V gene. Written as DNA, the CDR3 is TGTGCCAGCAGTCAACATGGACAGCTCATGAACACTGAAGCTTTCTTT. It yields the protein CASSQHGQLMNTEAFF.

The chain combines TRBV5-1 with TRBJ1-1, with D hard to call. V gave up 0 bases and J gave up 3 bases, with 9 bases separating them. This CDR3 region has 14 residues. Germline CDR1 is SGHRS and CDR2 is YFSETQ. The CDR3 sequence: CASSLGARDTEAFF. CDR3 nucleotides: TGCGCCAGCAGCTTGGGGGCGCGGGACACTGAAGCTTTCTTT.

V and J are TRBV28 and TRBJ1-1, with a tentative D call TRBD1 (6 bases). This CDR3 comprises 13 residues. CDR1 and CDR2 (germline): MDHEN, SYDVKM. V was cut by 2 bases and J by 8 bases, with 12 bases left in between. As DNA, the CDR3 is TGTGCCAGCAGTTTAGGTGCAGGGGCAGAAGCTTTCTTT. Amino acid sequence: CASSLGAGAEAFF.

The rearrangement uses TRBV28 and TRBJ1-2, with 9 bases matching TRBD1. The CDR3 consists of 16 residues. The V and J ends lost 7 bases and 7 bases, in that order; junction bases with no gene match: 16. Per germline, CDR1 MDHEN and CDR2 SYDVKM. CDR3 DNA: TGTGCCAGCACCCCGGGGTGGACAGGGGATTGGGGTGGCTACACCTTC. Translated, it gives CASTPGWTGDWGGYTF.

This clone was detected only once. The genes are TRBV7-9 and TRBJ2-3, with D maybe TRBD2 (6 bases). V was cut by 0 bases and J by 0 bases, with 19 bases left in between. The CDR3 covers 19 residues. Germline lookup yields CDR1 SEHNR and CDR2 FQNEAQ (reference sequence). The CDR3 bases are TGTGCCAGCAGCTTAGCGCGGGGATCTAGCGTAGGAAGCACAGATACGCAGTATTTT. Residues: CASSLARGSSVGSTDTQYF.

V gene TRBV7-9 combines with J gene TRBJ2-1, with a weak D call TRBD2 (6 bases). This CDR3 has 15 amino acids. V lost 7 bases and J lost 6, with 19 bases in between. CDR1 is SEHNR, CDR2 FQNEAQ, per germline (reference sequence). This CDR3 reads CASNSPRVGGNEQFF. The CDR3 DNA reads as TGTGCCAGCAACTCCCCCCGAGTGGGGGGCAATGAGCAGTTCTTC.

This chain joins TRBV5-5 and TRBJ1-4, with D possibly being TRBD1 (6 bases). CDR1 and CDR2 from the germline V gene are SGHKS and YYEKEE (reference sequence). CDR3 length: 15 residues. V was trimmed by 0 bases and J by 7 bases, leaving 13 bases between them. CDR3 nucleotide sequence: TGTGCCAGCAGCTTGGTCGGGGGGCTTGGTGAAAAACTGTTTTTT. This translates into CASSLVGGLGEKLFF.

CDR3 in amino acids: CASSANRDWGQDTQYF. CDR3 nucleotide sequence: TGTGCCAGCAGCGCGAACCGGGACTGGGGCCAGGATACGCAGTATTTT. The J gene is TRBJ2-3, the V gene TRBV9; D is possibly TRBD2 (6 bases). Trimming stripped 3 bases from V and 6 bases from J, with 20 bases between. The CDR3 is made up of 16 amino acids. Per the germline V gene, CDR1 is SGDLS and CDR2 is YYNGEE.

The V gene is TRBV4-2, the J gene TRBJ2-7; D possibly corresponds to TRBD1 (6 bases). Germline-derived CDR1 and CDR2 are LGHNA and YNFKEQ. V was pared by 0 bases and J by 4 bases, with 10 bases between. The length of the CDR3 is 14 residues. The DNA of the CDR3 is TGTGCCAGCAGCCAAGATTCAGGGGCGTACGAGCAGTACTTC. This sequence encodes CASSQDSGAYEQYF.

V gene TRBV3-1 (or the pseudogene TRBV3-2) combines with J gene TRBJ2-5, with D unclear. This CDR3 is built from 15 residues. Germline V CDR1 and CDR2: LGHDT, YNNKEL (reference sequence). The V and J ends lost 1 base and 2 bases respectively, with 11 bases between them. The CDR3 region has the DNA TGTGCCAGCAGCCAAGTTTTACAGAAACAAGAGACCCAGTACTTC. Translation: CASSQVLQKQETQYF.

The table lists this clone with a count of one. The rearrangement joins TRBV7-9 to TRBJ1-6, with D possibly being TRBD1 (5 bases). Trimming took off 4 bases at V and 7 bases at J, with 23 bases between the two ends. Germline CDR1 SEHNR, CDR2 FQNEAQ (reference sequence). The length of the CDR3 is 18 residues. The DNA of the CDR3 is TGTGCCAGCAGCTCACGTGACAGAGACCTAGAGTTGAATTCACCCCTCCACTTT. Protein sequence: CASSSRDRDLELNSPLHF.

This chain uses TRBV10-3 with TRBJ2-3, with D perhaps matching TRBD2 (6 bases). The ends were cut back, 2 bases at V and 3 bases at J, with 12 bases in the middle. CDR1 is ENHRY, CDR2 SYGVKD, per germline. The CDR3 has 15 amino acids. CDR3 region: CAISERELRTDTQYF. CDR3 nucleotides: TGTGCCATCAGTGAGCGGGAGCTCCGGACAGATACGCAGTATTTT.

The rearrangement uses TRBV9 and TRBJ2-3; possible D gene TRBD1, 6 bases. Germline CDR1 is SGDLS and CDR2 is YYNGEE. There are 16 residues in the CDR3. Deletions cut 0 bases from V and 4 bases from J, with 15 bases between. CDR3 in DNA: TGTGCCAGCAGCGTAGCTACGGGGAAGGGGGCAGATACGCAGTATTTT. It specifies CASSVATGKGADTQYF.